The 18 T cell receptor beta chains reported below all come from one sample, sequenced in a study of shared clonotypes between healthy human individuals. Clones were sequenced by immunoSEQ multiplex PCR, and TCRdb holds only the in-frame ones, with some missing. This table has about 2.4 million clones, approximately 93% appearing once. Sequences were obtained from naive CD4+ T cells from PBMCs. Subset: CD45RA+ positively selected. These receptors originate from a man aged 18 to 35 in good health. Some clones in this sample may be carry-over from other donors' samples.

The chain links TRBV28 to TRBJ1-1; 8 bases align to TRBD1. Trimming cost V 4 bases and J 6 bases; bases outside gene matches: 7. Germline assignment: CDR1 MDHEN and CDR2 SYDVKM. The CDR3 totals 14 residues. The CDR3 loop is CASSSGDRRAEAFF. The CDR3 DNA reads as TGTGCCAGCAGTTCGGGGGACAGGAGAGCTGAAGCTTTCTTT.

The chain is built from TRBV11-2 and TRBJ1-2; D gene unclear. Germline CDR1 is SGHAT and CDR2 is FQNNGV. The CDR3 runs to 13 residues. The germline V and J ends were trimmed by 5 bases and 8 bases, with 15 bases remaining between them. The CDR3: CASSPGRDWGYTF. The CDR3 nucleotides read TGTGCCAGCAGCCCCGGTAGGGATTGGGGCTACACCTTC.

This clone was counted once. V gene TRBV4-3 combines with J gene TRBJ1-1; D uncertain. Trimming cost V 4 bases and J 6 bases, with 12 bases left between them. The germline CDR1 and CDR2 sequences are LGHNA and YSLEER. CDR3 length: 13 residues. The CDR3 region is CASSPSRSAEAFF. The CDR3 DNA reads as TGCGCCAGCAGCCCTTCTAGGAGCGCTGAAGCTTTCTTT.

This clone was seen only once. The chain recombines TRBV10-3 with TRBJ2-2; tentatively, D is TRBD1 (6 bases). Trimming took 3 bases from V and 0 from J, leaving 26 bases between them. The CDR3 is made up of 21 amino acids. Germline V CDR1 and CDR2: ENHRY, SYGVKD. In DNA form, the CDR3 reads TGTGCCATCAGTGACCACCCGGGAAGGCAGGGGCTTAATGCGAACACCGGGGAGCTGTTTTTT. This codes for CAISDHPGRQGLNANTGELFF.

This clone came up once. The chain carries TRBV7-8 and TRBJ2-1; the match to TRBD1 covers 10 bases. Per the germline V gene, CDR1 is SGHVS and CDR2 is FQNEAQ. V shed 5 bases, J shed 6 bases, and the junction held 16 bases outside the gene matches. CDR3 length: 18 amino acids. For the CDR3, the DNA is TGTGCCAGCAGCCCTCCTTATCGGGGGACAGGGGAAGGCAATGAGCAGTTCTTC. Its protein product is CASSPPYRGTGEGNEQFF. Looking up the rest from reference TRBV7-8 and TRBJ2-1 gives the full variable domain: GAGVSQSPRYKVAKRGQDVALRCDPISGHVSLFWYQQALGQGPEFLTYFQNEAQLDKSGLPSDRFFAERPEGSVSTLKIQRTQQEDSAVYLCASSPPYRGTGEGNEQFFGPGTRLTVL.

A single count supports this clone. The same CDR3 also results from other DNA sequences found in this sample. V and J are TRBV6-6 and TRBJ2-7, with a possible D match to TRBD1 (5 bases). Germline lookup yields CDR1 MNHNY and CDR2 SVGAGI (reference sequence). This CDR3 is 13 amino acids long. The V and J ends lost 2 bases and 0 bases respectively, with 5 bases between them. This chain's CDR3 is CASSYDSSYEQYF. DNA of the CDR3: TGTGCCAGCAGTTACGACAGCTCCTACGAGCAGTACTTC.

The chain combines TRBV5-1 with TRBJ2-1, with TRBD2 identical over 9 bases. Trimming cost V 3 bases and J 8 bases; bases outside gene matches: 9. The CDR3 length is 15 residues. Per the germline V gene, CDR1 is SGHRS and CDR2 is YFSETQ. The CDR3 DNA reads TGCGCCAGCAGCTCCTCCGGGACTAGCAACGATGAGCAGTTCTTC. Protein: CASSSSGTSNDEQFF.

The chain uses TRBV10-3 and TRBJ2-7; D is perhaps TRBD2 (5 bases). The CDR3 extends over 11 amino acids. Germline assignment: CDR1 ENHRY and CDR2 SYGVKD. V lost 8 bases and J 9 bases, leaving 14 bases between the germline ends. The CDR3 nucleotides are TGTGCCATCGGAGGACCTGACGGGCAGTACTTC. Amino acids: CAIGGPDGQYF.

The J gene is TRBJ2-2, the V gene TRBV2, with 10 bases that match TRBD2. Trimming took 4 bases from V and 7 from J; bases not matched to a gene: 0. Germline values: CDR1 SNHLY, CDR2 FYNNEI. The CDR3 is 13 residues long. CDR3 in DNA: TGTGCCAGCAGTGCTAGCGGGAGCGGGGAGCTGTTTTTT. Translating gives CASSASGSGELFF.

The chain employs TRBV9 and TRBJ2-7; D uncertain. Trimming took 4 bases from V and 6 from J, leaving 17 bases between them. The CDR3 consists of 14 residues. Germline V gene data show CDR1 as SGDLS and CDR2 as YYNGEE. The CDR3: CASSPSGVRLEQYF. CDR3 nucleotide sequence: TGTGCCAGCAGCCCCTCTGGGGTCAGGCTCGAGCAGTACTTC. Together with reference TRBV9 and TRBJ2-7, the CDR3 gives the full variable domain: DSGVTQTPKHLITATGQRVTLRCSPRSGDLSVYWYQQSLDQGLQFLIQYYNGEERAKGNILERFSAQQFPDLHSELNLSSLELGDSALYFCASSPSGVRLEQYFGPGTRLTVT.

The rearrangement uses TRBV7-2 and TRBJ2-5; 8 nucleotides align to TRBD1. The ends lost 2 bases at V and 5 bases at J; junction bases unmatched: 7. CDR1 is SGHTA and CDR2 is FQGNSA in the germline V gene. This CDR3 has 15 amino acids. CDR3 in DNA: TGTGCCAGCAGCTTATCCCGGACAGGGCGCGAGACCCAGTACTTC. Amino acids: CASSLSRTGRETQYF.

The chain's CDR3 is CASSLRTPGTNYGYTF. As DNA, the CDR3 is TGTGCCAGCAGTTTAAGAACGCCCGGGACTAACTATGGCTACACCTTC. The chain has TRBV28 and TRBJ1-2; no clear D. The CDR3 has 16 residues. Per germline, CDR1 MDHEN and CDR2 SYDVKM. V lost 2 bases and J 0 bases, leaving 13 bases between the germline ends.

DNA for the CDR3: TGCGCCAGCAGCTTCAGGGGGACAGGGAAGAACACTGAAGCTTTCTTT. The encoded protein is CASSFRGTGKNTEAFF. This chain connects TRBV5-1 to TRBJ1-1; 9 bases match TRBD1. This CDR3 is 16 amino acids long. With V trimmed by 2 bases and J by 1 base, 6 bases remained unmatched. The V gene's germline CDR1 is SGHRS and CDR2 YFSETQ.

This clone was found a few times. CDR3 DNA: TGTGCCAGCACCGGGTCCGCTCCGAACACCGGGGAGCTGTTTTTT. This translates into CASTGSAPNTGELFF. The rearrangement uses TRBV9 and TRBJ2-2; no reliable D call. CDR3 length: 15 residues. The V gene lost 6 bases and the J gene lost 0 bases, with 12 bases spanning the gap. Germline assignment: CDR1 SGDLS and CDR2 YYNGEE. Full variable domain (remainder filled in from reference TRBV9 and TRBJ2-2): DSGVTQTPKHLITATGQRVTLRCSPRSGDLSVYWYQQSLDQGLQFLIQYYNGEERAKGNILERFSAQQFPDLHSELNLSSLELGDSALYFCASTGSAPNTGELFFGEGSRLTVL.

The chain is built from TRBV5-6 and TRBJ2-7; D gene ambiguous. Trimming took off 4 bases at V and 0 bases at J, with 11 bases between the two ends. The V gene's germline CDR1 is SGHDT and CDR2 YYEEEE. This CDR3 has 14 amino acids. Here the CDR3 reads CASSPTVFSYEQYF. The CDR3 region has the DNA TGTGCCAGCAGCCCTACAGTGTTCTCCTACGAGCAGTACTTC.

The chain carries TRBV4-1 and TRBJ2-7; 10 nucleotides line up with TRBD1. The germline V gene has CDR1 MGHRA and CDR2 YSYEKL. The V segment lost 4 bases and the J segment 3 bases; nucleotides outside the gene matches: 3. The CDR3 is 14 residues long. The DNA of the CDR3 is TGCGCCAGCAGCCCGGGGGACAGGGGCTACGAGCAGTACTTC. As protein: CASSPGDRGYEQYF.

This chain links TRBV4-3 with TRBJ2-1; 13 nucleotides line up with TRBD2. CDR1 and CDR2 (germline): LGHNA, YSLEER. The CDR3 totals 22 residues. The V and J ends lost 0 bases and 4 bases, in that order; junction bases with no gene match: 18. In nucleotides, the CDR3 is TGCGCCAGCAGCCAAGAGCTAATCACACCGGGACTAGCGGGGACACCTTACAATGAGCAGTTCTTC. It encodes CASSQELITPGLAGTPYNEQFF.

This chain connects TRBV28 to TRBJ1-4; the D gene is possibly TRBD1 (6 bases). The germline CDR1 and CDR2 sequences are MDHEN and SYDVKM. V lost 8 bases to trimming and J lost 7 bases, with 20 bases between them. This CDR3 is built from 15 residues. The CDR3 sequence is CASRPQGHPVEKLFF. The CDR3 nucleotides are TGTGCCAGCCGACCGCAGGGGCACCCTGTTGAAAAACTGTTTTTT.